This entry concerns a single TCR beta chain. Its antigen is as yet unknown. The sample comes from a study of T cells in pancreatic ductal adenocarcinoma. Study observations and caveats: Enrichment of CD45RO+ effector over naive T cells in tumors may bias clonality.

TCRdb's table, derived via immunoSEQ multiplex PCR, lists solely in-frame clones and lacks some. The profile shows over 85,000 clones, roughly 96% of them singletons. Germline lookup yields CDR1 SGHVS and CDR2 FNYEAQ. The CDR3 is 17 residues long. The junction had 11 bases not matched to a gene; V was cut back by 3 bases and J by 4 bases. No neoadjuvant therapy was given to the selected pancreatic ductal adenocarcinoma patients before their surgery. The genes are TRBV7-6 and TRBJ2-3, with TRBD2 matching over 9 bases. The sequence derives from a human donor with pancreatic ductal adenocarcinoma. The sample taken for sequencing was PBMCs. CDR3 amino acids: CASSLGGSGRFADTQYF. The CDR3 bases are TGTGCCAGCAGCTTGGGAGGGAGCGGGAGGTTCGCAGATACGCAGTATTTT. The full variable domain, completed using reference TRBV7-6 and TRBJ2-3, is GAGVSQSPRYKVTKRGQDVALRCDPISGHVSLYWYRQALGQGPEFLTYFNYEAQQDKSGLPNDRFSAERPEGSISTLTIQRTEQRDSAMYRCASSLGGSGRFADTQYFGPGTRLTVL.